This T cell receptor beta chain was captured in a study of blood T cells in healthy people across ages. Each sample provided at least 5.5 micrograms of extracted total RNA. This clonotype was recorded a few times. Alongside a J-beta primer mix, a sample-barcoded 5' primer served in a second PCR lasting roughly 6 to 11 cycles. TCRdb reprocessed the 5' RACE reads via MiXCR and lists one record per CDR3 protein. The sample yields some 900,000 distinct CDR3 sequences, around 48% seen once. Germline CDR1 is LGHDT and CDR2 is YNNKEL (reference sequence). Between the trimmed V and J ends, which lost 3 bases and 10 bases, there was a span of 14 bases. The CDR3 contains 13 residues.

This TCR was sampled from a man aged 25-45 years in good health. The V call is TRBV3-1, the J call TRBJ2-3; TRBD1 is a possible D gene (6 bases). The sample comprised blood. The CDR3 nucleotides are TGTGCCAGCAGCCAGGCCCAGGGGTTGTCGCAGTATTTT. This encodes CASSQAQGLSQYF.